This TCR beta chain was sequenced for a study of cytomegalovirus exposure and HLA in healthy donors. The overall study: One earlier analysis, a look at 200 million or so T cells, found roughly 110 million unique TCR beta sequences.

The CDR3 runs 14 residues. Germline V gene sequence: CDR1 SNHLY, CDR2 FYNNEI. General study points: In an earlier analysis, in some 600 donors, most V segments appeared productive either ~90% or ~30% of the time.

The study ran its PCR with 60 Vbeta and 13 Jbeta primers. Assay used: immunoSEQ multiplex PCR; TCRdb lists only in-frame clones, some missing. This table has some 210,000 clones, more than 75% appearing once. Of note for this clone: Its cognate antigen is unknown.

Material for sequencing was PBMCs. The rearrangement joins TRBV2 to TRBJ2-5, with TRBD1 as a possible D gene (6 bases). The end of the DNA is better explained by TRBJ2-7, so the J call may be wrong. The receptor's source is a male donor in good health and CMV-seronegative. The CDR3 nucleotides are TGTGCCAGCAATCGCCGGGACACATCCTACGAGCAGTACTTC. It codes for CASNRRDTSYEQYF.